The 9 T cell receptor beta chains listed next were all sequenced from one sample in a study of Ad26.COV2.S vaccination and SARS-CoV-2 variants. The treatment denotes: some 20 received Ad26.COV2.S at low or high dose, single or two shots; 5 received placebo; per-sample allocation not given. At day 63 after the first vaccine or placebo injection, samples were drawn. Measured with immunoSEQ multiplex PCR; TCRdb has only the in-frame clones, and not every one. The table shows over 400,000 clones, with about 90% occurring only once. Sequences were derived from peripheral blood, sampled in a trial of Ad26.COV2.S vaccine versus placebo. The receptor set was obtained from a person between 18 and 60 years old who received the Ad26.COV2.S COVID-19 vaccine or a placebo.

The rearrangement joins TRBV13 to TRBJ1-4; D is ambiguous. V dropped 4 bases and J dropped 7 bases, with 19 bases sitting between them. Germline CDR1 is PRHDT and CDR2 is FYEKMQ (reference sequence). The CDR3 is made up of 16 amino acids. Written as DNA, the CDR3 is TGTGCCAGCAGCTCCCGACATTCTGGGAAAGGTGAAAAACTGTTTTTT. Protein sequence: CASSSRHSGKGEKLFF. The entire variable domain, with the rest obtained from reference TRBV13 and TRBJ1-4, is as follows: AAGVIQSPRHLIKEKRETATLKCYPIPRHDTVYWYQQGPGQDPQFLISFYEKMQSDKGSIPDRFSAQQFSDYHSELNMSSLELGDSALYFCASSSRHSGKGEKLFFGSGTQLSVL.

The chain carries TRBV28 and TRBJ2-3; D tentatively fits TRBD1 or TRBD2 (6 bases each). The germline gives CDR1 MDHEN, CDR2 SYDVKM. The CDR3 covers 15 residues. V shed 3 bases and J shed 1 base, with 11 bases lying between them. This CDR3 is CASSFQGTGTDTQYF. As DNA, the CDR3 is TGTGCCAGCAGTTTTCAGGGGACTGGCACAGATACGCAGTATTTT. Together with reference TRBV28 and TRBJ2-3, the CDR3 gives the full variable domain: DVKVTQSSRYLVKRTGEKVFLECVQDMDHENMFWYRQDPGLGLRLIYFSYDVKMKEKGDIPEGYSVSREKKERFSLILESASTNQTSMYLCASSFQGTGTDTQYFGPGTRLTVL.

CDR3 nucleotides: TGTGCCAGCAGCTTAGGGGTCTACGAGCAGTACTTC. Encoded protein: CASSLGVYEQYF. The chain joins TRBV13 to TRBJ2-7; no clear D. The germline gives CDR1 PRHDT, CDR2 FYEKMQ (reference sequence). The CDR3 length is 12 residues. Trimming left V 0 bases short and J 3 bases short, with 3 bases between.

Regarding this clone: The junction and the germline gene differ at one end; a read error may be behind it. Other DNA sequences within the sample encode an identical CDR3. The CDR3 is CSARGGTEAFF. The CDR3 DNA follows: TGCAGTGCCAGAGGGGGCACTGAAGCTTTCTTT. J is TRBJ1-1 and V is TRBV20-1; D is perhaps TRBD1 (6 bases). CDR3 size: 11 residues. Germline V gene data show CDR1 as DFQATT and CDR2 as SNEGSKA (reference sequence).

J is TRBJ2-5 and V is TRBV12-5, with D perhaps TRBD1 or TRBD2 (6 bases each). This CDR3 contains 13 residues. Trimming took 1 base from V and 7 from J, leaving 10 bases between them. Germline-derived CDR1 and CDR2 are LGHNT and FRNRAP. The CDR3 loop reads CASGLEEGGTQYF. The CDR3 nucleotides read TGTGCTAGTGGTTTGGAGGAGGGGGGGACCCAGTACTTC.

This sequence joins TRBV7-9 and TRBJ2-1; D unclear. CDR1 and CDR2 (germline): SEHNR, FQNEAQ (reference sequence). V was trimmed by 5 bases and J by 5 bases, leaving 19 bases between them. The CDR3 is 16 residues long. DNA for the CDR3: TGTGCCAGCAGCCTACCGGGTGCCCGTCGAAACAATGAGCAGTTCTTC. It is translated as CASSLPGARRNNEQFF.

V is TRBV5-1 and J is TRBJ2-7; D may be TRBD1 (6 bases). CDR1 is SGHRS and CDR2 is YFSETQ in the germline V gene. The CDR3 consists of 16 residues. V dropped 5 bases and J dropped 0 bases, with 18 bases sitting between them. The CDR3 coding sequence is TGCGCCAGCAGTTTTTTTTCCAGGGGTCTCTCCTACGAGCAGTACTTC. Translation gives CASSFFSRGLSYEQYF.

The chain links TRBV5-4 to TRBJ2-1; no clear D gene. Germline loops: CDR1 SGHNT, CDR2 YYREEE (reference sequence). The CDR3 runs to 12 residues. Trimming cost V 0 bases and J 9 bases, with 7 bases left between them. CDR3 in amino acids: CASSLAAGEQFF. The DNA of the CDR3 is TGTGCCAGCAGCTTGGCAGCCGGTGAGCAGTTCTTC.

The CDR3 reads CASTTLRGKYDYGYTF. CDR3 nucleotide sequence: TGTGCCAGCACGACCCTCAGGGGAAAGTACGACTATGGCTACACCTTC. The chain uses TRBV18 and TRBJ1-2; tentative D call: TRBD1 (6 bases). Trimming removed 8 bases at V and 3 bases at J, with 22 bases between. The CDR3 length is 16 residues. Looked up from germline, CDR1 is KGHSH and CDR2 is LQKENI. Variable domain in full (rest from reference TRBV18 and TRBJ1-2): NAGVMQNPRHLVRRRGQEARLRCSPMKGHSHVYWYRQLPEEGLKFMVYLQKENIIDESGMPKERFSAEFPKEGPSILRIQQVVRGDSAAYFCASTTLRGKYDYGYTFGSGTRLTVV.